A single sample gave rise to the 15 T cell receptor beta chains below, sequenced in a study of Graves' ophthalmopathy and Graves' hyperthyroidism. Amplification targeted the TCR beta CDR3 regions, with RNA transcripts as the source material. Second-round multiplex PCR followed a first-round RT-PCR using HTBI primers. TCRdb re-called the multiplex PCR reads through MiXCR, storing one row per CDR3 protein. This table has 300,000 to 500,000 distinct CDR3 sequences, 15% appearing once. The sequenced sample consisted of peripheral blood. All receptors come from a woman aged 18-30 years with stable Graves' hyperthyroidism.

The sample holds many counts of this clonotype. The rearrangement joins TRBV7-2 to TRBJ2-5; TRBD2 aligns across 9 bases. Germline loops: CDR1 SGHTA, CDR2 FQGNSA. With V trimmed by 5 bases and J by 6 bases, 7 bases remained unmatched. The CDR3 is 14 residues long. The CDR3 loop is CASSPRGGEQTQYF. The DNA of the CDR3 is TGTGCCAGCAGCCCGCGGGGGGGGGAACAGACCCAGTACTTC.

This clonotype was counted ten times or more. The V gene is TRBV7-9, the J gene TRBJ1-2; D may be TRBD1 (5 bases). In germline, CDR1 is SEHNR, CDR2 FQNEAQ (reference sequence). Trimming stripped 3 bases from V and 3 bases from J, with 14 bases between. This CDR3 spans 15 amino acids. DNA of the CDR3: TGTGCCAGCAGCTTTAGTCAGGGTTGGTACTATGGCTACACCTTC. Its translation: CASSFSQGWYYGYTF.

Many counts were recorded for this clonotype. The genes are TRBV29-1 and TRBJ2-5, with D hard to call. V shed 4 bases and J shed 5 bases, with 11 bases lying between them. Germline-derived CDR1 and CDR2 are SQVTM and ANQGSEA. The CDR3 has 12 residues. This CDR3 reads CSVAPGWETQYF. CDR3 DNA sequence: TGCAGCGTTGCTCCAGGTTGGGAGACCCAGTACTTC.

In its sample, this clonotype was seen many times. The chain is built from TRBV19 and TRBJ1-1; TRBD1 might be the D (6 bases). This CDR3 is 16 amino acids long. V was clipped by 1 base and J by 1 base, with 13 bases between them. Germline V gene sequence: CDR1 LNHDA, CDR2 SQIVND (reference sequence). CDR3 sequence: CASSIVSRGANTEAFF. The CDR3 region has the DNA TGTGCCAGTAGTATAGTCTCGAGGGGGGCGAACACTGAAGCTTTCTTT. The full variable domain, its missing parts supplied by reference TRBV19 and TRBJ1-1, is DGGITQSPKYLFRKEGQNVTLSCEQNLNHDAMYWYRQDPGQGLRLIYYSQIVNDFQKGDIAEGYSVSREKKESFPLTVTSAQKNPTAFYLCASSIVSRGANTEAFFGQGTRLTVV.

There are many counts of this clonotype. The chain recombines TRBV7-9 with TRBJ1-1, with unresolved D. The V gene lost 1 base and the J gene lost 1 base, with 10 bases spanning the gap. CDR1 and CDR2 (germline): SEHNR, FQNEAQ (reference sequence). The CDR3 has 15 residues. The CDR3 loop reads CASSLGTSRNTEAFF. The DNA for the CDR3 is TGTGCCAGCAGCTTAGGGACTTCGAGGAACACTGAAGCTTTCTTT.

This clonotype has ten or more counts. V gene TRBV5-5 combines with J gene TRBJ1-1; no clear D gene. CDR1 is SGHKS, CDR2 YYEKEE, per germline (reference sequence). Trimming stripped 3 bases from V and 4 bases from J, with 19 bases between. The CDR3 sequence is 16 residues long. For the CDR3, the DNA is TGTGCCAGCAGCTCCAGTTGGTGGCAGGCGGGCACTGAAGCTTTCTTT. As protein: CASSSSWWQAGTEAFF.

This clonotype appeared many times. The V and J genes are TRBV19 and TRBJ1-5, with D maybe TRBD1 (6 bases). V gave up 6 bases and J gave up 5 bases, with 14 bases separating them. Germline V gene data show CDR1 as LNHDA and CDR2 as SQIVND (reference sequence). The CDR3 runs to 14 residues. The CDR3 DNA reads TGTGCCAGTAGCATACAGGGTCATCATCAGCCCCAGCATTTT. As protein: CASSIQGHHQPQHF. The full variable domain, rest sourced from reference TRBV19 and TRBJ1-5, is DGGITQSPKYLFRKEGQNVTLSCEQNLNHDAMYWYRQDPGQGLRLIYYSQIVNDFQKGDIAEGYSVSREKKESFPLTVTSAQKNPTAFYLCASSIQGHHQPQHFGDGTRLSIL.

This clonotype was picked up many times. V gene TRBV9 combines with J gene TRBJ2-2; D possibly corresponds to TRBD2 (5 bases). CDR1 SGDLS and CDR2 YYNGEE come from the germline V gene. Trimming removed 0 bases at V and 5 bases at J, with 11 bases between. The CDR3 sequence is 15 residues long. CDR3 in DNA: TGTGCCAGCAGCGTAGCCAACCGAGGGACCGGGGAGCTGTTTTTT. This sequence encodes CASSVANRGTGELFF.

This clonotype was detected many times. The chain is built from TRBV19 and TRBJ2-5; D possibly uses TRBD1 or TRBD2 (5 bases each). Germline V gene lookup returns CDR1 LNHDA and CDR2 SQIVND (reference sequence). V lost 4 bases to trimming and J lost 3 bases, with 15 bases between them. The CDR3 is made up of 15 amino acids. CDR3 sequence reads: CASSTIGTGEETQYF. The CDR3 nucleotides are TGTGCCAGTAGTACCATCGGGACGGGCGAAGAGACCCAGTACTTC.

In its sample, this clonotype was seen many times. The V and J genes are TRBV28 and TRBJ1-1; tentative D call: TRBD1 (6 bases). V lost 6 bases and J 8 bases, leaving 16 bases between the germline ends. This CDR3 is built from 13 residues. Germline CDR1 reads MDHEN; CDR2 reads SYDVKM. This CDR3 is CASSLKGVIEAFF. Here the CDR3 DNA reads TGTGCCAGCAGCCTTAAGGGGGTAATCGAAGCTTTCTTT.

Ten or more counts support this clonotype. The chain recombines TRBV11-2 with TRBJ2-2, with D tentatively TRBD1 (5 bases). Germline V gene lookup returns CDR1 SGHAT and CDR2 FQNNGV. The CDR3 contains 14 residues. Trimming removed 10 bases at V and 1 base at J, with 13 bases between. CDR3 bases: TGTGCCAACCGACTTGACAGGAACACCGGGGAGCTGTTTTTT. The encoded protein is CANRLDRNTGELFF.

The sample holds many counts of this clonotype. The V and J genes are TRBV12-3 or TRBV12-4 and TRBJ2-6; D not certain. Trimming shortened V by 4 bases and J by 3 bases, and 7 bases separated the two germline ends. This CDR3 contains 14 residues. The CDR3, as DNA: TGTGCCAGCAGTTCTTATGGTGGGGCCAACGTCCTGACTTTC. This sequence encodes CASSSYGGANVLTF.

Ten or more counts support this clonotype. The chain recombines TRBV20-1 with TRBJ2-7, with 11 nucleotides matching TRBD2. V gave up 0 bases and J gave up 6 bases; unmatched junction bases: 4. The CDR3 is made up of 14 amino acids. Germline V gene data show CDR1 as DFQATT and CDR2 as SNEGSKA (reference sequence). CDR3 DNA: TGCAGTGCTAGAGATAGCGGGGGGGCCGCCGAGCAGTACTTC. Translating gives CSARDSGGAAEQYF.

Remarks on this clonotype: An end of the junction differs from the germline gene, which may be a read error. The chain's CDR3 is CASSEYYISPLHF. The CDR3 DNA reads TGTGCCAGCAGTGAGTATTATATTTCACCCCTCCACTTT. The chain carries TRBV2 and TRBJ1-6; no clear D gene. Germline-derived CDR1 and CDR2 are SNHLY and FYNNEI. The CDR3 covers 13 residues.

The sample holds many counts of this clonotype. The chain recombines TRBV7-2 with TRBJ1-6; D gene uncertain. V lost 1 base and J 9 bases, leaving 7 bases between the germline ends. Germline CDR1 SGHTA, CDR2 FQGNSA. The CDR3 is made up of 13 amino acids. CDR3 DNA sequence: TGTGCCAGCAGCTTAGGGTTTAGTTCACCCCTCCACTTT. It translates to CASSLGFSSPLHF. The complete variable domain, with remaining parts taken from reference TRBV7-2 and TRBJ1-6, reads GAGVSQSPSNKVTEKGKDVELRCDPISGHTALYWYRQSLGQGLEFLIYFQGNSAPDKSGLPSDRFSAERTGGSVSTLTIQRTQQEDSAVYLCASSLGFSSPLHFGNGTRLTVT.